Listed below are T cell receptor beta chains from one sample, sequenced in a study of cytomegalovirus exposure and HLA in healthy donors. Clones were read by immunoSEQ multiplex PCR, and TCRdb kept only the in-frame ones, dropping some. In the table there are 150,000 to 200,000 clones, 95% to 97% of which are singletons. Sequencing was performed on PBMCs. Receptors originate from a woman aged 18-29 years in good health and CMV-seronegative. Each CDR3 is given with its conserved first and last residue. Fields, in order: CDR3 protein, CDR3 DNA, D gene, V gene, clone size, J gene. A D gene is named only where the DNA matches it firmly. Not every row has a clone size; where given, it reads once, few, many or a size class.

CDR3 protein: CASSQRTGSGNTIYF
CDR3 DNA: TGCGCCAGCAGCCAAAGGACAGGGTCTGGAAACACCATATATTTT
D gene: TRBD1
V gene: TRBV5-1
clone size: .
J gene: TRBJ1-3

CDR3 protein: CASSGRETSGNSGYTF
CDR3 DNA: TGCGCCAGCAGCGGCCGCGAGACCTCAGGGAACAGTGGCTACACCTTC
D gene: .
V gene: TRBV4-1
clone size: .
J gene: TRBJ1-2

CDR3 protein: CASSLRLLQETQYF
CDR3 DNA: TGTGCCAGCAGCTTAAGACTCTTACAAGAGACCCAGTACTTC
D gene: .
V gene: TRBV11-2
clone size: .
J gene: TRBJ2-5

CDR3 protein: CASSPSTNEQYF
CDR3 DNA: TGTGCCAGCTCCCCTAGTACGAATGAGCAGTACTTC
D gene: .
V gene: TRBV7-9
clone size: .
J gene: TRBJ2-7

CDR3 protein: CASTTREIPDSMGYTF
CDR3 DNA: TGTGCCAGCACCACAAGGGAGATTCCAGATTCTATGGGCTACACCTTC
D gene: .
V gene: TRBV2
clone size: .
J gene: TRBJ1-2

CDR3 protein: CASSLTASGGPKGHTQYF
CDR3 DNA: TGTGCCAGCAGCTTAACTGCTAGCGGGGGGCCTAAGGGACATACGCAGTATTTT
D gene: TRBD2
V gene: TRBV7-2
clone size: .
J gene: TRBJ2-3

CDR3 protein: CASSPQGTGELFF
CDR3 DNA: TGTGCCAGCAGCCCCCAGGGCACCGGGGAGCTGTTTTTT
D gene: .
V gene: TRBV7-3
clone size: .
J gene: TRBJ2-2

CDR3 protein: CASSLDTGGRGDEQYF
CDR3 DNA: TGTGCCAGCAGCTTAGATACGGGAGGAAGGGGGGACGAGCAGTACTTC
D gene: .
V gene: TRBV7-9
clone size: .
J gene: TRBJ2-7

CDR3 protein: CASSLAGTAKQYF
CDR3 DNA: TGCGCCAGCAGCTTGGCCGGGACAGCCAAGCAGTACTTC
D gene: TRBD1
V gene: TRBV5-1
clone size: .
J gene: TRBJ2-7

CDR3 protein: CASRRLAEPTDTQYF
CDR3 DNA: TGTGCCAGTAGACGACTAGCCGAGCCGACAGATACGCAGTATTTT
D gene: TRBD2
V gene: TRBV19
clone size: .
J gene: TRBJ2-3

CDR3 protein: CATSRVPSGGYNEQFF
CDR3 DNA: TGTGCCACCAGCAGAGTACCTAGCGGGGGGTACAATGAGCAGTTCTTC
D gene: TRBD2
V gene: TRBV15
clone size: once
J gene: TRBJ2-1

CDR3 protein: CATPPGGIYEQYF
CDR3 DNA: TGTGCCACCCCCCCAGGGGGGATCTACGAGCAGTACTTC
D gene: .
V gene: TRBV7-2
clone size: .
J gene: TRBJ2-7

CDR3 protein: CASSSPGDYGYTF
CDR3 DNA: TGTGCCAGCAGCTCCCCGGGTGACTATGGCTACACCTTC
D gene: .
V gene: TRBV7-9
clone size: .
J gene: TRBJ1-2

CDR3 protein: CASSPRQGSQYF
CDR3 DNA: TGTGCCAGCAGCCCAAGACAGGGCTCGCAGTACTTC
D gene: TRBD1
V gene: TRBV7-2
clone size: .
J gene: TRBJ2-7

CDR3 protein: CASSFSYGYTF
CDR3 DNA: TGTGCCAGTAGTTTCTCCTATGGCTACACCTTC
D gene: .
V gene: TRBV19
clone size: .
J gene: TRBJ1-2

CDR3 protein: CASRPENYGYTF
CDR3 DNA: TGTGCCAGCAGGCCGGAGAACTATGGCTACACCTTC
D gene: .
V gene: TRBV2
clone size: .
J gene: TRBJ1-2

CDR3 protein: CASSQRDRDPSPLHF
CDR3 DNA: TGTGCCAGCAGCCAAAGGGACAGGGATCCTTCACCCCTCCACTTT
D gene: TRBD1
V gene: TRBV4-2
clone size: few
J gene: TRBJ1-6

CDR3 protein: CASSPEDRTYGNQPQHF
CDR3 DNA: TGTGCCAGCTCACCGGAGGACCGTACCTATGGCAATCAGCCCCAGCATTTT
D gene: .
V gene: TRBV18
clone size: .
J gene: TRBJ1-5

CDR3 protein: CASRGGTGSTGLSVEAFF
CDR3 DNA: TGTGCCAGTAGGGGCGGGACAGGGTCGACTGGGCTTAGCGTTGAAGCTTTCTTT
D gene: TRBD1
V gene: TRBV19
clone size: .
J gene: TRBJ1-1

CDR3 protein: CASARAGTRTEAFF
CDR3 DNA: TGTGCCAGCGCTAGGGCGGGGACCCGGACTGAAGCTTTCTTT
D gene: .
V gene: TRBV14
clone size: .
J gene: TRBJ1-1

CDR3 protein: CASSELMGGYGYTF
CDR3 DNA: TGTGCCAGCAGTGAATTAATGGGGGGCTATGGCTACACCTTC
D gene: .
V gene: TRBV25-1
clone size: .
J gene: TRBJ1-2

CDR3 protein: CASSDLRAGVETQYF
CDR3 DNA: TGTGCCAGCAGTGATTTAAGGGCAGGGGTAGAGACCCAGTACTTC
D gene: .
V gene: TRBV6-1
clone size: .
J gene: TRBJ2-5

CDR3 protein: CASSRQKGGLLSSGANVLTF
CDR3 DNA: TGTGCCAGCTCACGACAGAAGGGCGGATTATTAAGCTCTGGGGCCAACGTCCTGACTTTC
D gene: .
V gene: TRBV18
clone size: .
J gene: TRBJ2-6

CDR3 protein: CASSIVQTGTYEQYF
CDR3 DNA: TGTGCCAGTAGTATAGTCCAGACAGGAACCTACGAGCAGTACTTC
D gene: .
V gene: TRBV19
clone size: .
J gene: TRBJ2-7

CDR3 protein: CASSSQTKANYGYTF
CDR3 DNA: TGTGCCAGCAGCAGCCAAACTAAAGCTAACTATGGCTACACCTTC
D gene: .
V gene: TRBV6-5
clone size: .
J gene: TRBJ1-2

CDR3 protein: CASIDRGDTNYGYTF
CDR3 DNA: TGTGCCAGCATTGACCGAGGCGATACGAACTATGGCTACACCTTC
D gene: .
V gene: TRBV6-1
clone size: .
J gene: TRBJ1-2

CDR3 protein: CASSPPPGWATNEKLFF
CDR3 DNA: TGTGCCAGCAGCCCCCCGCCGGGGTGGGCAACTAATGAAAAACTGTTTTTT
D gene: .
V gene: TRBV7-2
clone size: .
J gene: TRBJ1-4

CDR3 protein: CASSQGGLAGGPTGELFF
CDR3 DNA: TGCGCCAGCAGCCAAGGGGGACTAGCGGGGGGGCCGACCGGGGAGCTGTTTTTT
D gene: TRBD2
V gene: TRBV4-3
clone size: .
J gene: TRBJ2-2

CDR3 protein: CASGGSADRGTGWTDTQYF
CDR3 DNA: TGTGCCAGCGGGGGATCGGCTGACAGGGGGACGGGTTGGACAGATACGCAGTATTTT
D gene: TRBD1
V gene: TRBV7-9
clone size: .
J gene: TRBJ2-3

CDR3 protein: CASSRQGAGQPQHF
CDR3 DNA: TGTGCCAGCTCACGACAGGGGGCGGGCCAGCCCCAGCATTTT
D gene: TRBD1
V gene: TRBV18
clone size: .
J gene: TRBJ1-5

CDR3 protein: CASSSGGRNQPQHF
CDR3 DNA: TGTGCCAGCAGCTCAGGGGGCCGCAATCAGCCCCAGCATTTT
D gene: TRBD1
V gene: TRBV7-2
clone size: .
J gene: TRBJ1-5

CDR3 protein: CASSYQAAIQETQYF
CDR3 DNA: TGTGCCAGCAGTTACCAAGCGGCCATACAAGAGACCCAGTACTTC
D gene: .
V gene: TRBV6-6
clone size: .
J gene: TRBJ2-5